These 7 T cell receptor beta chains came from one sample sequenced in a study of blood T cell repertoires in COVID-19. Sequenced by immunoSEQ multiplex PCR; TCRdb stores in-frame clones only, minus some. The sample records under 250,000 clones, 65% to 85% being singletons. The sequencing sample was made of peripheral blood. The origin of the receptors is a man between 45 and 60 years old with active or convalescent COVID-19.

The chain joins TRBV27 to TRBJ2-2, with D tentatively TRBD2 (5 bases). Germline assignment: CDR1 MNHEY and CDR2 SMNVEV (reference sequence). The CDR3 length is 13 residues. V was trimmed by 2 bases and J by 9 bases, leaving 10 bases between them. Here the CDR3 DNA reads TGTGCCAGCAGTTTACCGGACTTGAGGGAGCTGTTTTTT. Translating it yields CASSLPDLRELFF.

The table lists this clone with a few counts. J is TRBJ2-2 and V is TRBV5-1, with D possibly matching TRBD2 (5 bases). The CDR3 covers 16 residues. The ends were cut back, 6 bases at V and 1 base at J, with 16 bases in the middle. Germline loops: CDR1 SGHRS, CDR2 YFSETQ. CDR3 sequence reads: CASTPTAGGNTGELFF. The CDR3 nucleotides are TGCGCCAGCACCCCGACGGCGGGCGGGAACACCGGGGAGCTGTTTTTT.

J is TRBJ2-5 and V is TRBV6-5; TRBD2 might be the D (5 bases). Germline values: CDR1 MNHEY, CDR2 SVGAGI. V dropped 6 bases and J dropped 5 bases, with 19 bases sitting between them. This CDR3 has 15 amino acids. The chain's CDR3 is CASSRGRGSAETQYF. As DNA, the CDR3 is TGTGCCAGCAGCCGTGGACGGGGATCGGCGGAGACCCAGTACTTC.

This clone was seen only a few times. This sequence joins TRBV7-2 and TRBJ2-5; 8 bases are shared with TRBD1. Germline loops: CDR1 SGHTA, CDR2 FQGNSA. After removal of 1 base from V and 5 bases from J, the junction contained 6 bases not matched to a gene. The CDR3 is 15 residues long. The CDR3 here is CASSLVPGGRETQYF. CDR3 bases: TGTGCCAGCAGCTTAGTTCCAGGGGGCAGGGAGACCCAGTACTTC.

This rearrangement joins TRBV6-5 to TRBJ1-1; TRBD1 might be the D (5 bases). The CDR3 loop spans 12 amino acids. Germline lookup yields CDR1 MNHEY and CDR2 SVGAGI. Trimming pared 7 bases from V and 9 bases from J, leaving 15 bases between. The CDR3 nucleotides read TGTGCCAGCACTAAACCCGGACAACAAGCTTTCTTT. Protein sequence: CASTKPGQQAFF.

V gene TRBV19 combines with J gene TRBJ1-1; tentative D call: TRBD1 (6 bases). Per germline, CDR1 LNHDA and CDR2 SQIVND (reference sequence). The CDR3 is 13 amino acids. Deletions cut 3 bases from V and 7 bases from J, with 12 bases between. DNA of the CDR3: TGTGCCAGTAGTATGGGGGGCGGGAGTGAAGCTTTCTTT. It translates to CASSMGGGSEAFF.

The CDR3 DNA is TGCAGCGTTGAAGATCGAGACGACATAGATGATTATGGCTACACCTTC. Amino acid sequence: CSVEDRDDIDDYGYTF. The V and J genes are TRBV29-1 and TRBJ1-2; D is uncertain. The germline gives CDR1 SQVTM, CDR2 ANQGSEA. This CDR3 is built from 16 residues. V was clipped by 0 bases and J by 5 bases, with 19 bases between them.